The T cell receptor beta chain under discussion was sequenced for a study of cytomegalovirus exposure and HLA in healthy donors (dated by TCRdb to 2015 to 2018). Context from the whole study: In an earlier analysis of several hundred of the donors, around 300 Gb of sequence data and 90 million to 120 million unique TCR beta sequences from about 190 million T cells were reported. An early release covering just under 650 HLA-typed donors comprised about 300 gigabases of sequencing data and around 85 million unique TCR sequences. Of the roughly 390 genotyped donors, approximately 80% fell in the genetic ancestry cluster associated with self-reported Caucasian donors. The aim of the study was to test whether cataloging public T cell receptors could identify signatures of past pathogen exposure. The study used immunosequencing to profile the T cell repertoires of 666 subjects and linked those repertoires to cytomegalovirus serostatus. A separate validation cohort of roughly 130 different subjects was used in addition to the approximately 700-subject first cohort. To predict cytomegalovirus infection status, the study brought together high-throughput TCR immunosequencing, statistical association of individual TCRs with disease status, and machine learning. A later analysis re-examined previously published TCR beta repertoires from 500 to 700 donors and added high-resolution HLA genotyping to investigate patterns of TCR occurrence. Rather than drawing on any new phenotypic data, the later analysis identified candidate immune exposures from TCR beta sequences and the way those sequences occurred across donors. In an earlier analysis of 587 of the donors, high-throughput TCR beta sequencing was used to judge whether each TCR beta V gene segment behaved as functional or pseudogenic. Donor age, sex, ethnicity and CMV serostatus were compiled alongside the repertoire data. Genome-wide SNP genotypes for about 60% of the 666 donors were used in a later genetic analysis, which treated that subset as a discovery cohort. All discovery cohort repertoires had been generated on a single sequencing platform. HLA typing covered class I and class II loci at four-digit resolution. Typing coverage varied by locus: about 629-630 donors for A, B, C, DRB1 and DQB1; some 520 for DQA1; some 610 for DPA1; 450 to 480 for DPB1. Because of strong linkage in the cohort, roughly five DR-DQ haplotypes were treated as single units for association and clustering. Across approximately 400 genotyped donors of the cohort, an average of about 220,000 unique TCR beta nucleotide sequences per donor were sequenced, and 15% to 20% of those sequences were non-productive.

Notes on this clone: Its antigen specificity is not known.

The library was built by means of the immunoSEQ multiplex PCR assay. For the multiplex PCR, a mixture combining 60 forward primers for TCR Vbeta segments and 13 reverse primers for TCR Jbeta segments was used. Amplification of the CDR3 region of rearranged TCR beta genes was performed with a multiplex PCR assay on genomic DNA. On the Illumina HiSeq System, the amplified TCR beta libraries were sequenced as 87-base-pair reads. In the authors' own workflow: In a later analysis, 77 million or so unique TCR beta chains were counted across the approximately 640 repertoires, and roughly 10 million of these chains were shared by at least two donors. Raw reads were error-corrected and collapsed into unique sequences with a nearest-neighbor algorithm that merged closely related sequences to remove PCR and sequencing errors. CDR3 sequences were aligned to IMGT reference sequences to assign V, D and J gene segments. For a sequence to be retained, at least a six-nucleotide match to both a V gene segment and a J gene segment was required. A rearrangement counted as productive if the CDR3 had no stop codons and remained in frame with V and J, and every other rearrangement counted as non-productive. CDR3 was defined according to IMGT convention as the region running from the second conserved V-encoded cysteine to the conserved J-encoded phenylalanine. Sequences without an unambiguous match to a single V gene segment were excluded from the earlier analysis of 500 to 700 of the donors. An earlier analysis of approximately 590 of the donors called V segments functional above 56.7% productive rearrangements and segregating when the between-donor standard deviation exceeded 5%. A statistical classification framework was developed to diagnose cytomegalovirus status using the catalog of TCR beta chain sequences. V and J gene assignment, in a later analysis, came from comparing TCR nucleotide sequences with IMGT/GENE-DB human TR gene sequences. A later analysis assigned CDR3 sequences and most-parsimonious VDJ recombination scenarios with the TCRdist pipeline. In a later analysis, every TCR beta chain was defined by the combination of its CDR3 amino acid sequence and its V-gene family, and reads without a unique V-gene family were dropped. As a way to deal with suspected cross-contamination and a sequencing artifact, a later analysis dropped roughly 620 nucleotide sequences that were highly shared and had low generation probability. In a later analysis, a clonal expansion index was calculated for each public chain from normalized within-repertoire ranks of inferred template counts. In a later analysis, generation probabilities were computed using a VDJ recombination model fitted to out-of-frame rearrangements, and the results were checked against IGoR. In a later analysis, hypergeometric tests were used to score TCR-TCR, TCR-HLA and TCR-CMV co-occurrence, with a repertoire-size bias correction applied to TCR pairs. In a later analysis, false discovery rates were estimated by permuting HLA or CMV assignments 20 times. In a later analysis, co-occurring TCRs were grouped using DBSCAN, with TCRdist sequence similarity added in when clustering inside HLA-allele-positive subsets. For co-occurrence clustering, repertoires with fewer than 30,000 or more than 120,000 public chains were excluded, along with five or six repertoires with anomalous nucleotide sharing. The source is immuneACCESS, and TCRdb retained only in-frame sequences with V and J called. Part of the clones is not carried over; for the studies checked, unresolved V genes explain less than half of this, and the remainder is unexplained. V, J and clone size are those of that table, while D and trimming were read from the DNA. The sample has under 250,000 clones on record. Clones ranked in the top ten supply 1.1% of the sample.

Results and caveats for the whole study, not just this receptor: Specific HLA alleles were associated with 15,000 to 20,000 TCR beta sequences at a false discovery rate of 0.05 in a later analysis. The authors suggested that the approach could potentially be generalized to other disease states and immunological phenotypes. Because the 87-base-pair reads could not distinguish some IMGT-functional V segments, including TRBV6-2 and TRBV6-3, those segments were excluded. The sequencing pipeline was judged likely to have produced a cluster of highly shared sequence variants as a technical artifact. In an earlier analysis of about 550 of the donors, most TCR beta V segments were observed in productive rearrangements about 90% or about 30% of the time, broadly matching IMGT annotations. The study listed approximately 150 TCR beta chains as associated with cytomegalovirus. In a later analysis, TCR association rates were found to vary across HLA loci, with the most associated TCRs seen for DRB1 alleles and the fewest for HLA-C alleles. According to a later analysis, parvovirus B19, influenza, CMV and Epstein-Barr virus appeared linked to several top co-occurrence clusters. The only immune exposure information available for the cohort was CMV serostatus. Compared with the approximately 670-donor mean, donors in an Asian-associated ancestry cluster had fewer N-insertions in productive TCRs, according to a later genetic analysis. In a later analysis, HLA-associated TCR beta chains were found to be more clonally expanded and to have lower generation probabilities than equally common non-associated chains. A few of the identified cytomegalovirus-associated TCR beta chains were confirmed in vitro to be specific for cytomegalovirus antigens. Correlated functional status among segregating V segments might reflect linkage disequilibrium, but an unknown experimental factor could not be ruled out. V-gene and J-gene trimming of TCR beta chains was associated with a missense DCLRE1C variant in a later genetic analysis, and the association was replicated in an independent cohort. HLA typing was unavailable for some donors at each locus, so association tests used only the typed subset. A further reported finding was that TCR beta sequences accurately predicted the HLA-A and HLA-B alleles for most subjects in the first cohort. Most TCR sequences were observed very rarely across donors, whereas some public TCRs were present in many individuals. Cytomegalovirus status was reported to be diagnosed by the classifier with high specificity and sensitivity in both the original and validation cohorts. This cohort had only TCR beta chains sequenced, and the lack of alpha or paired-chain data limited which features could be detected. A later analysis found that most CMV-associated TCR beta chains appeared HLA-restricted, with HLA associations seemingly driven largely by CMV exposure. Because counts were too low, roughly 17 rarely observed V segments, including chromosome 9 orphons, were left out of the earlier analysis of approximately 580 of the donors. Assigning TCR associations to individual alleles was difficult when HLA alleles, especially DR and DQ, strongly co-occurred. Sequencing depth was assumed to be roughly uniform across donors in the presence/absence analyses, though that assumption may not hold.

The cohort comprised several hundred healthy bone marrow donors. Cohort members were all nominally healthy when sampled, although unrecorded immune exposures were likely present. The donor tested CMV seropositive and was one of the 289 seropositive cohort members. A peripheral blood sample was collected from each donor, and TCR beta sequencing was performed on peripheral blood mononuclear cells. Genomic DNA was extracted from the blood cell samples with the Qiagen DNeasy Blood Extraction Kit. Compared with germline, V lacks 6 bases and J lacks 0 bases; bases without a gene match: 8. CDR1 and CDR2 were assigned from the germline V gene as MDHEN and SYDVKM. The CDR3 runs 17 amino acids, cysteine and phenylalanine included. Left in the record is the CDR3 DNA by itself, 51 bases read in frame from the first base.

The receptor was isolated from a girl aged 2-10 years in good health and CMV-seropositive. Material for sequencing was PBMCs. Here the chain combines TRBV28 and TRBJ1-4; 9 middle bases align to TRBD1. The CDR3 protein is CASRTGGADSTNEKLFF. The DNA sequence is TGTGCCAGCAGAACAGGGGGCGCCGACTCAACTAATGAAAAACTGTTTTTT.